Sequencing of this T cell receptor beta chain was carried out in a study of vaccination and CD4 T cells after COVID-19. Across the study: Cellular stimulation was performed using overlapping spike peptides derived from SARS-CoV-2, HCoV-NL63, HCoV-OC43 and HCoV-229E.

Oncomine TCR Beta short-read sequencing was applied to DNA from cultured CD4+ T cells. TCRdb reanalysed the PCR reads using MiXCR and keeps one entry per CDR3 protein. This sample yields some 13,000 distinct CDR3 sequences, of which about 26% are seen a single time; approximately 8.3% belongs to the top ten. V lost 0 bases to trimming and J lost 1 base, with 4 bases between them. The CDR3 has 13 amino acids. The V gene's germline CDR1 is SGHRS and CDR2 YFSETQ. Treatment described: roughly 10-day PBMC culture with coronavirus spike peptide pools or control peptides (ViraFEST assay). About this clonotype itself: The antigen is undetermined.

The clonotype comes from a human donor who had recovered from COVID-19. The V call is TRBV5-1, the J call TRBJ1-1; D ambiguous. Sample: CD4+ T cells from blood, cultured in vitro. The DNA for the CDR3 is TGCGCCAGCAGCTTGGGAGGGAACACTGAAGCTTTCTTT. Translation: CASSLGGNTEAFF.